This T cell receptor (beta chain) originates from a study of blood T cells in healthy people across ages. PCR was performed a second time for about 7 to 11 cycles using a sample-barcoded 5' primer and a J-beta primer mix. In TCRdb, the 5' RACE reads were re-called with MiXCR into one record per CDR3 protein. The table lists about 800,000 distinct CDR3 sequences, just under 25% of them singletons. This clonotype was seen more than once but under ten times. Per the germline V gene, CDR1 is SGHNT and CDR2 is YYREEE (reference sequence). V shed 0 bases and J shed 0 bases, with 12 bases lying between them. The CDR3 has 17 residues. The same data also contributed to another study, on T cells of mothers and their children.

The source material was blood. The rearrangement links TRBV5-4 to TRBJ2-2; D is unresolved. The sequence came from a boy younger than 18 in good health. The CDR3 spells CASSLDVLRANTGELFF. The CDR3 nucleotides read TGTGCCAGCAGCTTGGACGTACTTCGCGCGAACACCGGGGAGCTGTTTTTT.